One sample yielded the 23 T cell receptor beta chains listed below, sequenced in a study of T cells in Graves' hyperthyroidism and ophthalmopathy. RNA transcripts served as the template for amplifying TCR beta CDR3 regions. Primed by the HTBI set, a first-round RT-PCR was run on the TCR CDR3. TCRdb re-derived calls from the multiplex PCR reads in MiXCR, one entry per CDR3 protein. The sample comprises hundreds of thousands of distinct CDR3 sequences, about 17% of which are singletons, and approximately 30% rests with the top ten. The specimen was blood. All receptors derive from a young woman with Graves' ophthalmopathy.

The sample holds many counts of this clonotype. The chain recombines TRBV7-9 with TRBJ2-7; TRBD2 might be the D (5 bases). V lost 5 bases and J lost 3, with 14 bases in between. Germline assignment: CDR1 SEHNR and CDR2 FQNEAQ (reference sequence). The CDR3 has 14 amino acids. CDR3 amino acids: CASSVSGSFYEQYF. The CDR3 nucleotides are TGTGCCAGCAGCGTCAGTGGGAGTTTCTACGAGCAGTACTTC.

This clonotype was counted between two and nine times. The chain uses TRBV7-9 and TRBJ2-7; D possibly corresponds to TRBD2 (6 bases). Trimming stripped 5 bases from V and 2 bases from J, with 16 bases between. The CDR3 has 15 amino acids. In germline, CDR1 is SEHNR, CDR2 FQNEAQ (reference sequence). The CDR3 reads CASSPVTSFAYEQYF. CDR3 DNA sequence: TGTGCCAGCAGCCCGGTGACTAGTTTTGCCTACGAGCAGTACTTC.

This clonotype was observed a few times. Germline and junction disagree at one end, which may indicate a read error. This chain's CDR3 is CVTSRDQLSQETQYF. The CDR3 nucleotides are TGTGTCACCAGCAGAGATCAGCTGAGTCAAGAGACCCAGTACTTC. This chain connects TRBV15 to TRBJ2-5; no firm D call. The CDR3 covers 15 residues. Germline CDR1 LNHNV, CDR2 YYDKDF (reference sequence). Full variable domain (outside the CDR3, taken from reference TRBV15 and TRBJ2-5): DAMVIQNPRYQVTQFGKPVTLSCSQTLNHNVMYWYQQKSSQAPKLLFHYYDKDFNNEADTPDNFQSRRPNTSFCFLDIRSPGLGDTAMYLCVTSRDQLSQETQYFGPGTRLLVL.

This clonotype was counted at least ten times. DNA for the CDR3: TGTGCCAGCAGTAATGGACCCGGAGGGGGCTACGAGCAGTACTTC. Translated: CASSNGPGGGYEQYF. The chain links TRBV28 to TRBJ2-7; D might be TRBD1 or TRBD2, each matching 6 bases. Germline CDR1 reads MDHEN; CDR2 reads SYDVKM. Trimming pared 5 bases from V and 3 bases from J, leaving 17 bases between. This CDR3 comprises 15 residues.

This clonotype was seen more than once but under ten times. The V and J genes are TRBV7-9 and TRBJ2-3, with D tentatively TRBD1 or TRBD2 (5 bases each). This CDR3 comprises 15 residues. Trimming stripped 8 bases from V and 1 base from J, with 16 bases between. Germline values: CDR1 SEHNR, CDR2 FQNEAQ (reference sequence). In DNA, the CDR3 is TGTGCCAGCCGCCTGGGGGTCGGCGGCACAGATACGCAGTATTTT. As protein: CASRLGVGGTDTQYF.

This clonotype was recorded many times. V usage is TRBV5-1 and J usage is TRBJ2-3; 7 bases agree with TRBD1. In germline, CDR1 is SGHRS, CDR2 YFSETQ. V lost 4 bases, J lost 4 bases, and 9 bases stayed unmatched. The CDR3 length is 15 residues. CDR3 protein: CASSRDRIRADTQYF. The CDR3 DNA reads TGCGCCAGCAGCCGGGACAGAATAAGAGCAGATACGCAGTATTTT.

At least ten counts were recorded for this clonotype. The V gene is TRBV7-6, the J gene TRBJ1-1; a weak D match, TRBD1 (5 bases). The V end was cut by 8 bases, the J end by 4 bases, with 14 bases between. Germline V gene data show CDR1 as SGHVS and CDR2 as FNYEAQ. The CDR3 length is 13 residues. This CDR3 reads CASSPGRGTEAFF. Written as DNA, the CDR3 is TGTGCCAGCTCACCGGGACGGGGCACTGAAGCTTTCTTT.

In this sample, this clonotype turned up many times. The rearrangement uses TRBV6-5 and TRBJ1-2; no clear D gene. The CDR3 is 15 residues long. Germline CDR1 and CDR2: MNHEY and SVGAGI. With 2 bases removed from V and 8 bases from J, the gap between germline ends came to 18 bases. CDR3 sequence reads: CASSYNTDSLVGYTF. The CDR3 nucleotides read TGTGCCAGCAGTTACAATACGGATTCATTAGTCGGCTACACCTTC.

This clonotype has a count of ten or more. The chain has TRBV12-3 or TRBV12-4 and TRBJ2-3, with 11 positions matching TRBD2. This CDR3 contains 16 residues. With V trimmed by 6 bases and J by 1 base, 6 bases remained unmatched. CDR3 region: CASSLSGGGGTDTQYF. The CDR3 nucleotides are TGTGCCAGCAGCCTTAGCGGGGGGGGGGGCACAGATACGCAGTATTTT.

This clonotype showed up many times. This chain joins TRBV12-5 and TRBJ2-2; D not resolved. The CDR3 is made up of 16 amino acids. Germline CDR1 reads LGHNT; CDR2 reads FRNRAP. Trimming cost V 6 bases and J 0 bases, with 14 bases left between them. CDR3 loop: CASGGSPTPNTGELFF. In nucleotides, the CDR3 is TGTGCTAGTGGGGGAAGCCCGACTCCGAACACCGGGGAGCTGTTTTTT.

This clonotype was found many times. The V gene is TRBV3-1, the J gene TRBJ1-3; the D is unclear. This CDR3 contains 14 residues. Germline assignment: CDR1 LGHDT and CDR2 YNNKEL (reference sequence). V lost 3 bases to trimming and J lost 2 bases, with 8 bases between them. DNA of the CDR3: TGTGCCAGCAGCCACAACAGCGCTGGAAACACCATATATTTT. Amino acids: CASSHNSAGNTIYF.

This clonotype occurred many times. The chain links TRBV7-3 to TRBJ2-1, with TRBD2 matching 11 bases. With 4 bases clipped from V and 3 bases from J, the junction kept 5 bases outside the gene matches. The CDR3 is 16 residues long. Germline values: CDR1 SGHTA, CDR2 FQGTGA. CDR3 in amino acids: CASSSFGTSGYNEQFF. In nucleotides, the CDR3 is TGTGCCAGCAGCTCTTTCGGGACTAGCGGCTACAATGAGCAGTTCTTC.

This clonotype was counted at least ten times. The CDR3 region is CSANTGENGDEQYF. CDR3 DNA: TGCAGTGCCAATACGGGGGAAAACGGTGACGAGCAGTACTTC. The chain uses TRBV20-1 and TRBJ2-7, with D possibly TRBD2 on 6 matching bases. CDR1 is DFQATT, CDR2 SNEGSKA, per germline (reference sequence). The CDR3 has 14 amino acids. V lost 6 bases to trimming and J lost 5 bases, with 20 bases between them.

This clonotype has a count of ten or more. The genes are TRBV27 and TRBJ2-7; 7 nucleotides match TRBD1. Germline V gene lookup returns CDR1 MNHEY and CDR2 SMNVEV (reference sequence). The V gene end was trimmed by 6 bases and the J gene end by 3 bases; junction bases not matched to a gene: 8. The CDR3 is 14 amino acids. The CDR3 region is CASSHPGQNYEQYF. DNA of the CDR3: TGTGCCAGCAGCCATCCGGGACAGAACTACGAGCAGTACTTC.

The chain combines TRBV5-1 with TRBJ2-7, with 7 bases that match TRBD2. Germline V gene sequence: CDR1 SGHRS, CDR2 YFSETQ. V shed 4 bases and J 3 bases; nucleotides not matched to a gene: 7. This CDR3 is built from 14 residues. CDR3 coding DNA: TGCGCCAGCAGCCCGCGGGGGACTCTCTACGAGCAGTACTTC. Its protein product is CASSPRGTLYEQYF.

The rearrangement links TRBV29-1 to TRBJ2-5, with 10 positions matching TRBD2. From germline, CDR1 is SQVTM and CDR2 ANQGSEA. The CDR3 length is 20 residues. J was trimmed by 0 bases and V by 6 bases; bases with no gene match: 22. The CDR3 coding sequence is TGCAGCGTCTCCTACCCCGGGACTAGCGAGCCTACAACGTACCAAGAGACCCAGTACTTC. This translates into CSVSYPGTSEPTTYQETQYF.

The V call is TRBV2, the J call TRBJ2-7; the match to TRBD2 covers 9 bases. V gave up 7 bases and J gave up 1 base; unmatched junction bases: 8. This CDR3 is 15 amino acids long. Germline CDR1 is SNHLY and CDR2 is FYNNEI. The CDR3: CASTLEAGGSYEQYF. For the CDR3, the DNA is TGTGCCAGCACCCTGGAGGCGGGGGGGTCCTACGAGCAGTACTTC.

Ten or more counts support this clonotype. The J gene is TRBJ2-7, the V gene TRBV7-9; D ambiguous. This CDR3 has 13 residues. The germline CDR1 and CDR2 sequences are SEHNR and FQNEAQ (reference sequence). V lost 0 bases and J 3 bases, leaving 6 bases between the germline ends. DNA of the CDR3: TGTGCCAGCAGCTTAGCGGCCTTCTACGAGCAGTACTTC. Translation: CASSLAAFYEQYF.

This clonotype was detected ten times or more. The chain joins TRBV18 to TRBJ2-7, with D perhaps TRBD1 (5 bases). CDR1 is KGHSH and CDR2 is LQKENI in the germline V gene. The ends were cut back, 1 base at V and 6 bases at J, with 10 bases in the middle. The CDR3 is 13 residues long. The CDR3 sequence is CASSPRQPSEQYF. CDR3 sequence (DNA): TGTGCCAGCTCACCACGACAGCCGAGCGAGCAGTACTTC.

This clonotype occurred many times. This CDR3 reads CASIRLGFGLETQYF. The DNA for the CDR3 is TGTGCCAGCATCCGTTTGGGTTTTGGACTTGAGACCCAGTACTTC. The rearrangement joins TRBV5-5 to TRBJ2-5; the D gene is possibly TRBD2 (5 bases). V lost 6 bases to trimming and J lost 5 bases, with 20 bases between them. Germline CDR1 SGHKS, CDR2 YYEKEE (reference sequence). The CDR3 has 15 residues.

This chain joins TRBV5-1 and TRBJ2-7, with D tentatively TRBD1 (6 bases). Germline CDR1 is SGHRS and CDR2 is YFSETQ. Trimming cost V 3 bases and J 0 bases, with 13 bases left between them. This CDR3 is built from 15 residues. In DNA, the CDR3 is TGCGCCAGCAGCTGGGACACGAGGAGCTCCTACGAGCAGTACTTC. It is translated as CASSWDTRSSYEQYF.

This clonotype was recorded once. This rearrangement joins TRBV6-1 to TRBJ2-5, with 11 bases lining up with TRBD2. In germline, CDR1 is MNHNS, CDR2 SASEGT. Trimming cost V 6 bases and J 5 bases; bases outside gene matches: 14. This CDR3 has 17 amino acids. DNA for the CDR3: TGTGCCAGCAGCCCTTCAGGGACTAGCGGAATCCTGGAGACCCAGTACTTC. It encodes CASSPSGTSGILETQYF.

This clonotype was seen ten or more times. This chain uses TRBV19 with TRBJ2-7, with D possibly matching TRBD1 (6 bases). CDR3 length equals 14 residues. Trimming pared 6 bases from V and 5 bases from J, leaving 17 bases between. CDR1 is LNHDA, CDR2 SQIVND, per germline (reference sequence). In DNA, the CDR3 is TGTGCCAGTAGCCCTTCTTACACAGGGAACGAGCAGTACTTC. This encodes CASSPSYTGNEQYF. The complete variable domain, with remaining parts taken from reference TRBV19 and TRBJ2-7, reads DGGITQSPKYLFRKEGQNVTLSCEQNLNHDAMYWYRQDPGQGLRLIYYSQIVNDFQKGDIAEGYSVSREKKESFPLTVTSAQKNPTAFYLCASSPSYTGNEQYFGPGTRLTVT.